Described below is a single T cell receptor beta chain sequence and its context. Antigen: not known. Vbeta (60) and Jbeta (13) primers were used in the PCR. The method was immunoSEQ multiplex PCR; TCRdb's version includes in-frame clones alone and lacks a portion of them. The repertoire holds 100,000 to 150,000 clones, with more than 75% as singletons. The data stem from a study of cytomegalovirus exposure and HLA in healthy donors. Overall study findings and caveats: TCR beta sequences numbering about 17,000 were associated with HLA alleles at 0.05 false discovery rate in a later analysis.

The CDR3 consists of 14 residues. After removal of 3 bases from V and 5 bases from J, the junction contained 4 bases not matched to a gene. Germline V CDR1 and CDR2: SGHNT, YYREEE (reference sequence). This TCR came from a man aged 35 to 55 in good health and CMV-seronegative. V usage is TRBV5-4 and J usage is TRBJ2-3; 9 nucleotides align to TRBD2. Sequenced material: PBMCs. The CDR3 spells CASSWGRGGDTQYF. The DNA of the CDR3 is TGTGCCAGCAGCTGGGGGCGGGGGGGAGATACGCAGTATTTT. The full variable domain, rest sourced from reference TRBV5-4 and TRBJ2-3, is ETGVTQSPTHLIKTRGQQVTLRCSSQSGHNTVSWYQQALGQGPQFIFQYYREEENGRGNFPPRFSGLQFPNYSSELNVNALELDDSALYLCASSWGRGGDTQYFGPGTRLTVL.